The T cell receptor (beta chain) described here comes from a study of cytomegalovirus exposure and HLA in healthy donors. General study points: A cluster of highly shared sequence variants was likely a sequencing artifact. Donors belonging to an Asian-associated ancestry cluster reportedly showed fewer N-insertions in productive TCRs than the roughly 700-donor mean, according to what a later analysis found.

Regarding donors, all were healthy bone marrow donors. A remark on this clone: Its matching antigen is unknown. Germline is not matched at one junction end, which may reflect a read error. This sample includes further DNA sequences coding for the same CDR3.

60 Vbeta and 13 Jbeta primers were used in PCR. Profiling relied on immunoSEQ multiplex PCR, and the TCRdb table lists in-frame clones only, not all of them. The table lists roughly 52,000 clones, around 78% of them singletons. Germline assignment: CDR1 SGDLS and CDR2 YYNGEE. The CDR3 is made up of 15 amino acids. The sequencing input was PBMCs. The rearrangement joins TRBV9 to TRBJ2-1; 9 bases agree with TRBD2. This receptor was taken from a female donor in good health and CMV-seronegative. Written as DNA, the CDR3 is TGTGCTAGCAGCGCGCCTGCGGGGGGGTTTAATGAGCAGTTCTTC. Amino acids: CASSAPAGGFNEQFF.